One sample yielded the 22 T cell receptor beta chains listed below, sequenced in a study of T cell responses to AZD1222 COVID-19 vaccine. Data came from immunoSEQ multiplex PCR; TCRdb stores just in-frame clones and leaves some out. The profile covers about 170,000 clones, with around nine tenths appearing a single time and roughly 2.5% taken by the ten largest. Specimen: peripheral blood, collected on day 0 of AZD1222 vaccination. All receptors come from an adult in good health.

The chain links TRBV6-5 to TRBJ2-7, with 12 bases aligning to TRBD2. Per germline, CDR1 MNHEY and CDR2 SVGAGI. CDR3 length: 15 amino acids. The V segment lost 2 bases and the J segment 7 bases; nucleotides outside the gene matches: 6. The CDR3 DNA follows: TGTGCCAGCAGTTACCAACCTGGACTAGCGGGGGAGCAGTACTTC. Residues: CASSYQPGLAGEQYF.

The chain has TRBV7-8 and TRBJ2-1; TRBD2 matches 7 bases. The junction had 8 bases not matched to a gene; V was cut back by 5 bases and J by 4 bases. Germline-derived CDR1 and CDR2 are SGHVS and FQNEAQ. The CDR3 runs to 15 residues. The CDR3 loop reads CASSARAGVYNEQFF. CDR3 nucleotide sequence: TGTGCCAGCAGCGCGAGGGCGGGAGTATACAATGAGCAGTTCTTC.

The rearrangement uses TRBV29-1 and TRBJ1-3; no clear D gene. The length of the CDR3 is 12 residues. Germline assignment: CDR1 SQVTM and CDR2 ANQGSEA. V dropped 4 bases and J dropped 0 bases, with 4 bases sitting between them. In nucleotides, the CDR3 is TGCAGCGTTGGGTTCTCTGGAAACACCATATATTTT. Amino acids: CSVGFSGNTIYF.

The rearrangement links TRBV7-8 to TRBJ1-2, with D perhaps TRBD1 (6 bases). The germline gives CDR1 SGHVS, CDR2 FQNEAQ. CDR3 length: 14 amino acids. Trimming removed 8 bases from V and 1 base from J, with 14 bases in between. CDR3 coding DNA: TGTGCCAGCTCTCGGACAGCCAGTAACTATGGCTACACCTTC. It codes for CASSRTASNYGYTF.

This clone came up a few times. The chain links TRBV5-4 to TRBJ1-3; unclear D gene. The germline V and J ends were trimmed by 4 bases and 0 bases, with 17 bases remaining between them. Germline CDR1 reads SGHNT; CDR2 reads YYREEE (reference sequence). The CDR3 totals 17 residues. The CDR3 DNA follows: TGTGCCAGCAGCCCGGGAGTAGGGTTGGGCTCTGGAAACACCATATATTTT. Amino acid sequence: CASSPGVGLGSGNTIYF.

The count of this clone is one. This chain joins TRBV11-2 and TRBJ2-7, with D possibly being TRBD1 (5 bases). The germline CDR1 and CDR2 sequences are SGHAT and FQNNGV. Between the trimmed V and J ends, which lost 1 base and 2 bases, there was a span of 9 bases. This CDR3 contains 14 residues. CDR3 region: CASSLGGRAYEQYF. The CDR3 DNA sequence: TGTGCCAGCAGCTTAGGTGGCAGGGCCTACGAGCAGTACTTC.

The rearrangement joins TRBV5-4 to TRBJ2-7; 13 bases are a match to TRBD2. CDR1 and CDR2 from the germline V gene are SGHNT and YYREEE (reference sequence). V was pared by 4 bases and J by 6 bases, with 7 bases of the junction left unmatched. This CDR3 region has 15 residues. Written as DNA, the CDR3 is TGTGCCAGCAGCACCAGACTAGCGGGAGGTGGCGAGCAGTACTTC. The encoded protein is CASSTRLAGGGEQYF.

This sequence joins TRBV27 and TRBJ2-7; D is perhaps TRBD2 (6 bases). This CDR3 is 15 amino acids long. V shed 1 base and J shed 6 bases, with 16 bases lying between them. Germline V CDR1 and CDR2: MNHEY, SMNVEV (reference sequence). The CDR3, as DNA: TGTGCCAGCAGTTTATTTCCCGCGGGGAAGGGCGAGCAGTACTTC. As protein: CASSLFPAGKGEQYF.

The chain employs TRBV15 and TRBJ2-6; D gene ambiguous. The V end lost 4 bases, the J end lost 4 bases, and 11 bases lay between the germline ends. Germline V CDR1 and CDR2: LNHNV, YYDKDF (reference sequence). This CDR3 comprises 15 residues. CDR3 nucleotides: TGTGCCACCAGCACCGAGGTAACAGGGGCCAACGTCCTGACTTTC. Its protein product is CATSTEVTGANVLTF.

V gene TRBV6-1 combines with J gene TRBJ2-1; D possibly corresponds to TRBD2 (5 bases). V was cut by 2 bases and J by 9 bases, with 20 bases left in between. Germline V gene data show CDR1 as MNHNS and CDR2 as SASEGT. The CDR3 is 16 amino acids. CDR3 region: CASSELASPRGGEQFF. CDR3 nucleotide sequence: TGTGCCAGCAGTGAATTAGCTAGCCCGCGAGGTGGTGAGCAGTTCTTC.

The chain has TRBV18 and TRBJ1-1; D not resolved. Germline V CDR1 and CDR2: KGHSH, LQKENI. Trimming stripped 4 bases from V and 1 base from J, with 10 bases between. This CDR3 spans 14 amino acids. The CDR3 loop reads CASSQYGRNTEAFF. CDR3 coding DNA: TGTGCCAGCTCACAATATGGGAGGAACACTGAAGCTTTCTTT. The whole variable domain, remainder taken from reference TRBV18 and TRBJ1-1, is NAGVMQNPRHLVRRRGQEARLRCSPMKGHSHVYWYRQLPEEGLKFMVYLQKENIIDESGMPKERFSAEFPKEGPSILRIQQVVRGDSAAYFCASSQYGRNTEAFFGQGTRLTVV.

The chain is built from TRBV27 and TRBJ1-6, with 11 bases lining up with TRBD1. Germline V CDR1 and CDR2: MNHEY, SMNVEV (reference sequence). CDR3 length equals 15 residues. Losses at the gene ends were 3 bases for V and 9 bases for J; bases not matched to a gene: 4. CDR3 amino acids: CASSFGTGGVSPLHF. Here the CDR3 DNA reads TGTGCCAGCAGTTTCGGGACAGGGGGGGTTTCACCCCTCCACTTT.

The rearrangement joins TRBV6-5 to TRBJ1-1; D is ambiguous. Trimming removed 2 bases from V and 0 bases from J, with 10 bases in between. CDR3 length: 15 amino acids. Germline V gene sequence: CDR1 MNHEY, CDR2 SVGAGI. The DNA for the CDR3 is TGTGCCAGCAGTTACGATGGGTGGGTGAACACTGAAGCTTTCTTT. Protein: CASSYDGWVNTEAFF.

The chain uses TRBV5-1 and TRBJ2-5; either TRBD1 or TRBD2 may supply D (5 bases each). This CDR3 contains 15 residues. The V and J ends lost 3 bases and 5 bases respectively, with 17 bases between them. Germline V CDR1 and CDR2: SGHRS, YFSETQ. The CDR3 DNA follows: TGCGCCAGCAGCTGGCCCGGGACGAATGAGGAGACCCAGTACTTC. Protein product: CASSWPGTNEETQYF. Supplemented by reference TRBV5-1 and TRBJ2-5, the full variable domain reads KAGVTQTPRYLIKTRGQQVTLSCSPISGHRSVSWYQQTPGQGLQFLFEYFSETQRNKGNFPGRFSGRQFSNSRSEMNVSTLELGDSALYLCASSWPGTNEETQYFGPGTRLLVL.

This clone was seen a handful of times. In nucleotides, the CDR3 is TGTGCCAGCAGCCCCGGACGGTCACCCCTCCACTTT. Translating gives CASSPGRSPLHF. The chain recombines TRBV7-9 with TRBJ1-6; no clear D gene. Trimming removed 5 bases at V and 10 bases at J, with 9 bases between. This CDR3 has 12 amino acids. Germline V gene lookup returns CDR1 SEHNR and CDR2 FQNEAQ (reference sequence).

CDR3 residues: CASSVGAGVTYEQYF. The CDR3, as DNA: TGTGCCAGCAGCGTAGGGGCGGGAGTCACCTACGAGCAGTACTTC. The genes are TRBV9 and TRBJ2-7; 7 nucleotides agree with TRBD2. Germline V gene sequence: CDR1 SGDLS, CDR2 YYNGEE. The CDR3 sequence is 15 residues long. J was trimmed by 2 bases and V by 0 bases; bases with no gene match: 5.

The chain has TRBV5-6 and TRBJ2-2; TRBD1 matches at 8 bases. CDR3 size: 16 residues. V gave up 4 bases and J gave up 1 base; unmatched junction bases: 6. The germline CDR1 and CDR2 sequences are SGHDT and YYEEEE. The DNA for the CDR3 is TGTGCCAGCAGCCGATTTGGGACAGGGAACACCGGGGAGCTGTTTTTT. As protein: CASSRFGTGNTGELFF.

This clone was found a few times. The chain carries TRBV3-1 (or the pseudogene TRBV3-2) and TRBJ2-7; no clear D gene. This CDR3 region has 15 residues. Between the trimmed V and J ends, which lost 2 bases and 1 base, there was a span of 12 bases. The germline CDR1 and CDR2 sequences are LGHDT and YNNKEL (reference sequence). The CDR3 reads CASSQPQGTSYEQYF. CDR3 sequence (DNA): TGTGCCAGCAGCCAACCACAAGGAACGTCCTACGAGCAGTACTTC.

The CDR3 region is CASGEELAGVRELFF. CDR3 bases: TGCGCCAGCGGGGAGGAACTAGCGGGAGTAAGGGAGCTGTTTTTT. This chain links TRBV10-1 with TRBJ2-2; TRBD2 matches 11 bases. V lost 8 bases, J lost 9 bases, and 11 bases stayed unmatched. The germline V gene has CDR1 WNHNN and CDR2 SYGVQD (reference sequence). This CDR3 region has 15 residues.

In its sample, this clone was seen once. V usage is TRBV5-4 and J usage is TRBJ1-1; weak D call: TRBD1 (5 bases). The CDR3 has 12 residues. V lost 3 bases and J 10 bases, leaving 13 bases between the germline ends. Germline V CDR1 and CDR2: SGHNT, YYREEE (reference sequence). The CDR3 nucleotides are TGTGCCAGCAGCTCGAAGGTGGGGGGAGCTTTCTTT. Translation gives CASSSKVGGAFF.

This chain links TRBV10-3 with TRBJ2-5, with TRBD2 matching over 9 bases. Germline-derived CDR1 and CDR2 are ENHRY and SYGVKD. V was pared by 10 bases and J by 4 bases, with 16 bases of the junction left unmatched. CDR3 length: 16 residues. CDR3: CATRLAEGVMRETQYF. In nucleotides, the CDR3 is TGTGCCACACGACTAGCGGAAGGGGTAATGAGAGAGACCCAGTACTTC.

The chain links TRBV28 to TRBJ1-5; TRBD1 matches 10 bases. The V gene end was trimmed by 3 bases and the J gene end by 3 bases; junction bases not matched to a gene: 8. The CDR3 length is 17 residues. In germline, CDR1 is MDHEN, CDR2 SYDVKM. CDR3 loop: CASSLGQGSGYNQPQHF. CDR3 nucleotide sequence: TGTGCCAGCAGTTTGGGACAGGGGTCCGGCTACAATCAGCCCCAGCATTTT.